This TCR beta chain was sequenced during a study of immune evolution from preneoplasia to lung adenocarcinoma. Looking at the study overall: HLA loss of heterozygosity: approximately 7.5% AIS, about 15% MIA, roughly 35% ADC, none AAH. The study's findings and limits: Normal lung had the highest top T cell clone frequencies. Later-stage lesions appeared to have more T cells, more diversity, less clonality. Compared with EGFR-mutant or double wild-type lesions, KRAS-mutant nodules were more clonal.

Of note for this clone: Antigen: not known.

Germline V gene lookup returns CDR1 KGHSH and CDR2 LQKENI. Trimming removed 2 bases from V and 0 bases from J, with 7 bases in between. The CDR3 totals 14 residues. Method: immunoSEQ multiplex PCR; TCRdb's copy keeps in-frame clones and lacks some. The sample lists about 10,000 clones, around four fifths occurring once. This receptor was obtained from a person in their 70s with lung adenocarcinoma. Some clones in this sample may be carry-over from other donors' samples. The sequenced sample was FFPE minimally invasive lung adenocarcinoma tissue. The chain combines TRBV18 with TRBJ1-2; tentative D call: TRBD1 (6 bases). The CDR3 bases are TGTGCCAGCTCACCAGGACAGCCTAACTATGGCTACACCTTC. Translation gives CASSPGQPNYGYTF. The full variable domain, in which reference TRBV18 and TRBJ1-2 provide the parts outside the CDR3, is NAGVMQNPRHLVRRRGQEARLRCSPMKGHSHVYWYRQLPEEGLKFMVYLQKENIIDESGMPKERFSAEFPKEGPSILRIQQVVRGDSAAYFCASSPGQPNYGYTFGSGTRLTVV.